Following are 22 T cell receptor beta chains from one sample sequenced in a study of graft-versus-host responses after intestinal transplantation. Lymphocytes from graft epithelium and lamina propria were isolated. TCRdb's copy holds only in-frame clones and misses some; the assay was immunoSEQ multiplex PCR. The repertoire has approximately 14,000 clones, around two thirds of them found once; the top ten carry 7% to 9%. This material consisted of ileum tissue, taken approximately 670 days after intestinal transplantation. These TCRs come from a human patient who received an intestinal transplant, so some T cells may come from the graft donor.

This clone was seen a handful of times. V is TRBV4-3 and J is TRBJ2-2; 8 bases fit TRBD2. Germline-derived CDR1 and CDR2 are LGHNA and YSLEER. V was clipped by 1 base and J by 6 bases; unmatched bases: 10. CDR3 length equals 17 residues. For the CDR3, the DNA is TGCGCCAGCAGCCAAGTCATTAGCGGGGCTTTCGCCGGGGAGCTGTTTTTT. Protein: CASSQVISGAFAGELFF.

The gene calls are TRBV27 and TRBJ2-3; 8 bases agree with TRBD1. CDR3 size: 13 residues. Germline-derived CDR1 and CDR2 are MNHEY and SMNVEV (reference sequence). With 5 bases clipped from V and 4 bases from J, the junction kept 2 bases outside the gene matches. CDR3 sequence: CASSPDRADTQYF. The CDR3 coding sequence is TGTGCCAGCAGTCCGGACAGGGCAGATACGCAGTATTTT.

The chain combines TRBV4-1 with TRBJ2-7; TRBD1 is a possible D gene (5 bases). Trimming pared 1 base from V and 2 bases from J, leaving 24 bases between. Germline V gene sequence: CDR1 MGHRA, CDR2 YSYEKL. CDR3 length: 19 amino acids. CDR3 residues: CASSQVKDSLSPFPYEQYF. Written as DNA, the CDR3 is TGCGCCAGCAGCCAAGTCAAAGACAGCCTTTCTCCCTTCCCCTACGAGCAGTACTTC.

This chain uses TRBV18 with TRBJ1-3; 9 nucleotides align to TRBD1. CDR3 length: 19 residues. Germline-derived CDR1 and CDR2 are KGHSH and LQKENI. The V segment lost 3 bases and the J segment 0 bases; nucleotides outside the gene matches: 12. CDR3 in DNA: TGTGCCAGCTCACCTTCTGTGACAGGGGGACCAGGCTCTGGAAACACCATATATTTT. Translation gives CASSPSVTGGPGSGNTIYF. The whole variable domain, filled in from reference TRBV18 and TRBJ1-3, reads NAGVMQNPRHLVRRRGQEARLRCSPMKGHSHVYWYRQLPEEGLKFMVYLQKENIIDESGMPKERFSAEFPKEGPSILRIQQVVRGDSAAYFCASSPSVTGGPGSGNTIYFGEGSWLTVV.

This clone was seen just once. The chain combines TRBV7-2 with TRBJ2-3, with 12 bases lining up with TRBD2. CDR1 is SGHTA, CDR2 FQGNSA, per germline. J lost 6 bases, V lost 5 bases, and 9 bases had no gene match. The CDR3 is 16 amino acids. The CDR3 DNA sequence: TGTGCCAGCAGCCCAGGACTAGCGGGGAACTGGGATACGCAGTATTTT. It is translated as CASSPGLAGNWDTQYF.

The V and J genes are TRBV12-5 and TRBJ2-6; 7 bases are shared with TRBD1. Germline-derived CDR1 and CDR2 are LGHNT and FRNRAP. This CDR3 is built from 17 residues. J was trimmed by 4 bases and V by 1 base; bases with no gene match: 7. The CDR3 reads CASGLGQGTGGANVLTF. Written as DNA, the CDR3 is TGTGCTAGTGGTTTGGGACAGGGAACGGGGGGGGCCAACGTCCTGACTTTC.

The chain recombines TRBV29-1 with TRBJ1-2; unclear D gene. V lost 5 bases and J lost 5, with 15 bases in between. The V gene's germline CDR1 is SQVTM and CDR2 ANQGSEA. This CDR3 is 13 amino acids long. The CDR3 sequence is CSVPDGSRYGYTF. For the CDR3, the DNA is TGCAGCGTTCCCGACGGGTCTAGGTATGGCTACACCTTC.

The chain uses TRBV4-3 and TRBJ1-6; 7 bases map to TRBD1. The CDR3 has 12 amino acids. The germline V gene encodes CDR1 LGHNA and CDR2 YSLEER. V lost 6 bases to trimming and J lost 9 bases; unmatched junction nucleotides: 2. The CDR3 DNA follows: TGCGCCAGCAGGACAGGGACTTCACCCCTCCACTTT. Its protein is CASRTGTSPLHF.

The CDR3 spells CASSLAAYGSTDTQYF. CDR3 in DNA: TGCGCCAGCAGCTTGGCCGCGTACGGGAGCACAGATACGCAGTATTTT. This chain connects TRBV5-1 to TRBJ2-3, with no clear D. Germline loops: CDR1 SGHRS, CDR2 YFSETQ. The germline V and J ends were trimmed by 0 bases and 0 bases, with 11 bases remaining between them. CDR3 length: 16 residues.

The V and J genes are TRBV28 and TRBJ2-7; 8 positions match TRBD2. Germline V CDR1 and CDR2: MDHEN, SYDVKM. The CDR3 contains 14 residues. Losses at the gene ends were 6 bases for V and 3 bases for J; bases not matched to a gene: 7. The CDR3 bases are TGTGCCAGCAGACGCCGGGGGGGGGACTACGAGCAGTACTTC. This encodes CASRRRGGDYEQYF.

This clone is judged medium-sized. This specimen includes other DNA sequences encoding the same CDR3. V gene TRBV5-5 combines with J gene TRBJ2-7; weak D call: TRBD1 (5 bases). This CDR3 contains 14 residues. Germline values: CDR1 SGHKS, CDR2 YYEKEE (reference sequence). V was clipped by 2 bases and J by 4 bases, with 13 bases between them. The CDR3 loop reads CASSLRGADYEQYF. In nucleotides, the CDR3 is TGTGCCAGCAGCTTAAGGGGCGCGGATTACGAGCAGTACTTC.

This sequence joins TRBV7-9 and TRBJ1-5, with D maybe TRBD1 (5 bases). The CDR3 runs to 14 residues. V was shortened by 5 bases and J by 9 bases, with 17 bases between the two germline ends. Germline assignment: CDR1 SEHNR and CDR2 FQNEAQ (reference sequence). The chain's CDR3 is CASSDGTGAWPQHF. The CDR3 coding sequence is TGTGCCAGCAGCGATGGCACAGGTGCGTGGCCCCAGCATTTT.

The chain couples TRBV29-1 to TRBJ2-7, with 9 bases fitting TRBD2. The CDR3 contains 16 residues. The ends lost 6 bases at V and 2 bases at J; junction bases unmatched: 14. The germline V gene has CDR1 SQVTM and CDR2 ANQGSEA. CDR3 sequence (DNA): TGCAGCGTATTAGGGACAGCGGGGGGCAGCCCCTACGAGCAGTACTTC. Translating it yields CSVLGTAGGSPYEQYF.

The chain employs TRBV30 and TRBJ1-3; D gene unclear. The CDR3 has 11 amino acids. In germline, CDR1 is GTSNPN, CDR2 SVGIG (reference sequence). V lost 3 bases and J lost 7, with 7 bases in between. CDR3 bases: TGTGCCTGGAGGGTACGGAACACCATATATTTT. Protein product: CAWRVRNTIYF.

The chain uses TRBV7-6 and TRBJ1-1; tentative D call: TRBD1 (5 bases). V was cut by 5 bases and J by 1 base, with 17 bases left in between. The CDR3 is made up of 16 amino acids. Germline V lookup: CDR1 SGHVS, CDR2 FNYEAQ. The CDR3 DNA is TGTGCCAGCAGCCCCGTCCCCGGGGGGGGGAACACTGAAGCTTTCTTT. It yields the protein CASSPVPGGGNTEAFF. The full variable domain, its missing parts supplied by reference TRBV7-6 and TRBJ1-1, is GAGVSQSPRYKVTKRGQDVALRCDPISGHVSLYWYRQALGQGPEFLTYFNYEAQQDKSGLPNDRFSAERPEGSISTLTIQRTEQRDSAMYRCASSPVPGGGNTEAFFGQGTRLTVV.

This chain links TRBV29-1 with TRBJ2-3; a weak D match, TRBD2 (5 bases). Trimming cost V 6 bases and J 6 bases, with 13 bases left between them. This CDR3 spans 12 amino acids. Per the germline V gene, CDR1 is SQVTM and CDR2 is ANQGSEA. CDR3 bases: TGCAGCGTCGCCGAGGGCTGGGATACGCAGTATTTT. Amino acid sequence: CSVAEGWDTQYF.

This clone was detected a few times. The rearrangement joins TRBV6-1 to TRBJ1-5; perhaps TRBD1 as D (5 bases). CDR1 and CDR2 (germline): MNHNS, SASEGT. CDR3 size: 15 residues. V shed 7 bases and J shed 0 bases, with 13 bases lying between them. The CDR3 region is CASNGGQSSNQPQHF. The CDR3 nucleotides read TGTGCCAGCAACGGGGGTCAGTCTAGCAATCAGCCCCAGCATTTT.

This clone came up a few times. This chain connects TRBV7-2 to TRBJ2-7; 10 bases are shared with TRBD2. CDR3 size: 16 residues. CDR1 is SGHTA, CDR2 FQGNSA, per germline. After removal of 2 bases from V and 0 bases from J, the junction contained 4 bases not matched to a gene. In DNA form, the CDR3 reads TGTGCCAGCAGCTTACTCCCTAGCGGGGGCTCCTACGAGCAGTACTTC. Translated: CASSLLPSGGSYEQYF.

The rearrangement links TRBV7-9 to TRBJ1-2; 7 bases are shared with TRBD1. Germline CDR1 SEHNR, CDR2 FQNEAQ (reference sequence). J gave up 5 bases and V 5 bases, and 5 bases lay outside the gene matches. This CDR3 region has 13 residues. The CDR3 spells CASSDRTGYGYTF. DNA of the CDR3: TGTGCCAGCAGCGATCGGACAGGTTATGGCTACACCTTC.

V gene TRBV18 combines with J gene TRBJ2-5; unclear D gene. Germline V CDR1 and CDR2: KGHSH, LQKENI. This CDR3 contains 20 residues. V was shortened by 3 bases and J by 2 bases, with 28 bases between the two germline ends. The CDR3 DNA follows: TGTGCCAGCTCACCGGCGGCGGCAGTACCCTACCACTACCTTCAAGAGACCCAGTACTTC. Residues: CASSPAAAVPYHYLQETQYF.

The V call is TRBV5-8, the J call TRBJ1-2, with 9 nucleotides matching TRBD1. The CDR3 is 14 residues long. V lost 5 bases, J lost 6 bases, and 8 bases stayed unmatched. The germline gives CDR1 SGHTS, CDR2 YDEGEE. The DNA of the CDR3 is TGTGCCAGCAGTCAAACCGGGACAGGGCATGGCTACACCTTC. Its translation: CASSQTGTGHGYTF.

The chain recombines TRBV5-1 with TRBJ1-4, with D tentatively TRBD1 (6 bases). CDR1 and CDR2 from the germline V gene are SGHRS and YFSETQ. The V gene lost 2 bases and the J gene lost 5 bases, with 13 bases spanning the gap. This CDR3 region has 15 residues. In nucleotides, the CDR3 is TGCGCCAGCAGCTTCGGCATAGGACAGAATGAAAAACTGTTTTTT. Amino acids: CASSFGIGQNEKLFF. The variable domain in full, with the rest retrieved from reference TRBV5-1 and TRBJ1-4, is KAGVTQTPRYLIKTRGQQVTLSCSPISGHRSVSWYQQTPGQGLQFLFEYFSETQRNKGNFPGRFSGRQFSNSRSEMNVSTLELGDSALYLCASSFGIGQNEKLFFGSGTQLSVL.